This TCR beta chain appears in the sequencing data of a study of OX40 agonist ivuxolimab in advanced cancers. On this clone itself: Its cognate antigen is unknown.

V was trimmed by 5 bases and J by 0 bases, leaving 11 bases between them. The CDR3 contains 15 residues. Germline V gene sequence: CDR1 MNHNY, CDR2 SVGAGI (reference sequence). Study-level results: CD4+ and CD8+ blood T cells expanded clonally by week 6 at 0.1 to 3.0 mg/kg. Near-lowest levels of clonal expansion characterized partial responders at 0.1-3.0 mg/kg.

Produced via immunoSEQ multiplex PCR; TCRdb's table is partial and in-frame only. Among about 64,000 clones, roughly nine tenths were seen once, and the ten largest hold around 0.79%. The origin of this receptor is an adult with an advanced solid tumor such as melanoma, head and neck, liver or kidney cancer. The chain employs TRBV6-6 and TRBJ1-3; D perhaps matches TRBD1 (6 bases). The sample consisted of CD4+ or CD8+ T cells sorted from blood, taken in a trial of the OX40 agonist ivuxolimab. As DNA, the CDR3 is TGTGCCAGCAGTGCCCGGACAGTCTCTGGAAACACCATATATTTT. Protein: CASSARTVSGNTIYF.